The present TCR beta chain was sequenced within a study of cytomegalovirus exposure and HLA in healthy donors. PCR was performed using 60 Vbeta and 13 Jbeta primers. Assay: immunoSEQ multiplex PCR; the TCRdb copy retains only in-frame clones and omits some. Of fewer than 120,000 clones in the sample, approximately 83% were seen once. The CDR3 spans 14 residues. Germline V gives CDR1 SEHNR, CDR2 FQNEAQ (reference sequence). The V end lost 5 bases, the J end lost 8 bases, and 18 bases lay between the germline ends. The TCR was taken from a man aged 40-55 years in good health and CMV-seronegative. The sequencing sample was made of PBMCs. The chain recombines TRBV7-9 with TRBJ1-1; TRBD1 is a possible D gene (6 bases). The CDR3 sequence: CASSPSTGPYEAFF. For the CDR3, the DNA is TGTGCCAGCAGCCCCTCCACAGGGCCCTACGAAGCTTTCTTT.